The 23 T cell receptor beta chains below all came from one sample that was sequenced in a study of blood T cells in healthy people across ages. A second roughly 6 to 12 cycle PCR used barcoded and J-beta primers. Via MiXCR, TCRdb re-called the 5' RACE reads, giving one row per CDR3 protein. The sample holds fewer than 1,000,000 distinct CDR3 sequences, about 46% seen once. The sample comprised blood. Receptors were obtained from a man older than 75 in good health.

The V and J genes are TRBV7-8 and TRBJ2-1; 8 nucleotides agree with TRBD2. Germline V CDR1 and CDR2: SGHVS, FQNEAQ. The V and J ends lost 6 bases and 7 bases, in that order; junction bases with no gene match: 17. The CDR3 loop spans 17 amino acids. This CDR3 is CASSSRGVAGSGNEQFF. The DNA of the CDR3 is TGTGCCAGCAGTTCAAGGGGCGTAGCGGGGAGCGGTAATGAGCAGTTCTTC.

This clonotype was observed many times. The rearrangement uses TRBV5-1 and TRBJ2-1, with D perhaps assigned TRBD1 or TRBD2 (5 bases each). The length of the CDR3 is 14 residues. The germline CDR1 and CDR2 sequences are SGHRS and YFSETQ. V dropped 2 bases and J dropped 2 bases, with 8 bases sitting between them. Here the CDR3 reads CASSFRGTYNEQFF. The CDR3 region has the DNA TGCGCCAGCAGCTTCCGGGGCACCTACAATGAGCAGTTCTTC.

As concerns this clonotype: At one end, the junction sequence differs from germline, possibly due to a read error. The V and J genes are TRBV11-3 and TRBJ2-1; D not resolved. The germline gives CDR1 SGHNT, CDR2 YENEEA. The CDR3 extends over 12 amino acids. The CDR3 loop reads CVSSLVDNEQFF. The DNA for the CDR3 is TGTGTCAGCAGCTTAGTTGACAATGAGCAGTTCTTC.

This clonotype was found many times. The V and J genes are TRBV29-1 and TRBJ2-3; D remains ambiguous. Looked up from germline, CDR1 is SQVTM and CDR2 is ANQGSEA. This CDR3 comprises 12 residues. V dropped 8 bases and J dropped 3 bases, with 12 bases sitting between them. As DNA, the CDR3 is TGCAGCCCCTCCCGACGTACAGATACGCAGTATTTT. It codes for CSPSRRTDTQYF.

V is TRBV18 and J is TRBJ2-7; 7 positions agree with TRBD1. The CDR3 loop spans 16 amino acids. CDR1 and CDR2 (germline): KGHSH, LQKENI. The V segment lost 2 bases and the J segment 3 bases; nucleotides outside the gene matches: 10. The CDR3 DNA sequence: TGTGCCAGCTCACCAGTGAGGACAGGAACCCTCTACGAGCAGTACTTC. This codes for CASSPVRTGTLYEQYF.

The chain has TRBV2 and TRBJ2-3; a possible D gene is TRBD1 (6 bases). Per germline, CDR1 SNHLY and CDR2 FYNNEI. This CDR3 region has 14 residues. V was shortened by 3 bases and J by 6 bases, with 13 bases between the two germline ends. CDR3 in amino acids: CASSDLDSPDTQYF. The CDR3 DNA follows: TGTGCCAGCAGTGATTTGGACAGCCCGGATACGCAGTATTTT.

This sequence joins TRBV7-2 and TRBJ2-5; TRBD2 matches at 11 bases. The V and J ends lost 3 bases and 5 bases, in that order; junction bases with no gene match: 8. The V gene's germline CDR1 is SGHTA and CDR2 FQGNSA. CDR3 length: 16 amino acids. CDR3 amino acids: CASSLGSGGAGETQYF. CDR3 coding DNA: TGTGCCAGCAGCTTGGGTAGCGGGGGGGCCGGGGAGACCCAGTACTTC.

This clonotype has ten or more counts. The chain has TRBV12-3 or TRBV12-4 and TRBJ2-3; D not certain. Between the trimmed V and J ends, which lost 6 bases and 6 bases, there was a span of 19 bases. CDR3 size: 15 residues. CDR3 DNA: TGTGCCAGCAGCCGAATGGTGCCCTTTTCGGATACGCAGTATTTT. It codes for CASSRMVPFSDTQYF.

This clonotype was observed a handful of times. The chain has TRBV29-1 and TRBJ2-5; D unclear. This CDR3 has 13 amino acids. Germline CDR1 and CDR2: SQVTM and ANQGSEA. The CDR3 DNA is TGCAGTGCACCCAGCCCGTTCCAAGAGACCCAGTACTTC. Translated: CSAPSPFQETQYF.

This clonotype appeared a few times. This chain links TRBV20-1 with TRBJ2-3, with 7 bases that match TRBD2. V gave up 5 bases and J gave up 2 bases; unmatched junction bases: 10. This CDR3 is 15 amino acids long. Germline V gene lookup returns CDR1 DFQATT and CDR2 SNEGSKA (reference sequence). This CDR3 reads CSASLSGGTTDTQYF. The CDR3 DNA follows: TGCAGTGCTTCCTTATCGGGAGGAACCACAGATACGCAGTATTTT.

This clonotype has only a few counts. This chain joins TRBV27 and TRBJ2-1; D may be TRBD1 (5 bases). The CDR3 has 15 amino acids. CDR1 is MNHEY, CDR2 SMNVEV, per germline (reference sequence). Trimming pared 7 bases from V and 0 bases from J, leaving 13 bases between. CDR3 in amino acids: CASMWGRSSYNEQFF. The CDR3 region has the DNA TGTGCCAGCATGTGGGGCCGGAGCTCCTACAATGAGCAGTTCTTC.

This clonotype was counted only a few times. The CDR3 DNA sequence: TGTGCCAGTAGTTCCCTGACTAGCGGGGGCCCCTACGAGCAGTACTTC. Its protein product is CASSSLTSGGPYEQYF. The genes are TRBV19 and TRBJ2-7, with 12 nucleotides matching TRBD2. The CDR3 contains 16 residues. The germline CDR1 and CDR2 sequences are LNHDA and SQIVND (reference sequence). V dropped 5 bases and J dropped 2; count of bases not matched to a gene: 7.

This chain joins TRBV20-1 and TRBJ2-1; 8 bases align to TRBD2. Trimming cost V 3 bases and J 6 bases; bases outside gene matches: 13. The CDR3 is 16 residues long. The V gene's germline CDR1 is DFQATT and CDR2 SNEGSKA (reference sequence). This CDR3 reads CSASSTPAGVFNEQFF. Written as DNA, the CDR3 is TGCAGTGCTAGCTCGACCCCAGCGGGAGTGTTCAATGAGCAGTTCTTC.

The CDR3 DNA reads as TGTGCCAGCAGCTATTCAGGGGGAGCGCTCGTATCACCCCTCCACTTT. It translates to CASSYSGGALVSPLHF. The chain recombines TRBV27 with TRBJ1-6; 7 nucleotides match TRBD1. Trimming took 6 bases from V and 10 from J; bases not matched to a gene: 15. Germline V gives CDR1 MNHEY, CDR2 SMNVEV (reference sequence). The CDR3 is 16 amino acids.

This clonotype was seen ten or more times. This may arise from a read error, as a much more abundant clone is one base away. The CDR3 coding sequence is TGCAGCGCCGTTTCAGGGTTTGCCGAGCAGTACTTC. It translates to CSAVSGFAEQYF. This rearrangement joins TRBV29-1 to TRBJ2-7, with D perhaps TRBD1 (5 bases). The CDR3 is made up of 12 amino acids. V lost 7 bases, J lost 6 bases, and 16 bases lay in between. CDR1 is SQVTM, CDR2 ANQGSEA, per germline.

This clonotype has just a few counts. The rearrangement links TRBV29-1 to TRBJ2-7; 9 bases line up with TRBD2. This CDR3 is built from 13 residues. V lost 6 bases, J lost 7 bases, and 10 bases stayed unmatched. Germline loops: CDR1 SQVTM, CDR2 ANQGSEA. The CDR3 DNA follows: TGCAGCGTGAAGGTTGTAGCGGGAGAAGAGCAGTACTTC. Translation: CSVKVVAGEEQYF.

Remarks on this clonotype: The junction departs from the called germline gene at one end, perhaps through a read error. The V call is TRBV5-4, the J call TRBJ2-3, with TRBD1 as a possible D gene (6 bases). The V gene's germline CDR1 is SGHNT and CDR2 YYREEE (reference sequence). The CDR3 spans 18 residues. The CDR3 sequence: CTSSLDPPGHTSADTQYF. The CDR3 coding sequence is TGTACCAGCAGCTTGGATCCGCCGGGACACACATCGGCAGATACGCAGTATTTT.

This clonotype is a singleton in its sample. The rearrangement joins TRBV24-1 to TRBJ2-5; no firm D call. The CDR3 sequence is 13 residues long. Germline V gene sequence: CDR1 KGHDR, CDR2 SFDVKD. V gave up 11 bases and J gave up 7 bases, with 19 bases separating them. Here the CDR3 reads CAIEQDPPGTQYF. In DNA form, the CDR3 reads TGTGCCATCGAGCAGGACCCACCGGGGACCCAGTACTTC.

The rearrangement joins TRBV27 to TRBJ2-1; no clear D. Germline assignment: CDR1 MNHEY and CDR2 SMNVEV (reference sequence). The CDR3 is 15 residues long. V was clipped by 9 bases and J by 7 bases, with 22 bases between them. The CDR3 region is CASTLNPTAPNEQFF. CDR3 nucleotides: TGTGCCAGTACACTAAACCCCACAGCGCCGAATGAGCAGTTCTTC.

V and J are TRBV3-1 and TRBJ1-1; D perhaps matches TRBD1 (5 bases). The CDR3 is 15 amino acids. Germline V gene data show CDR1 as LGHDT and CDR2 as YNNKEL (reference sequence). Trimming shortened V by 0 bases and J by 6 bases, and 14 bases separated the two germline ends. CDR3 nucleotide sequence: TGTGCCAGCAGCCAAGATTCAGGGATTCGCGCTGAAGCTTTCTTT. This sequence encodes CASSQDSGIRAEAFF.

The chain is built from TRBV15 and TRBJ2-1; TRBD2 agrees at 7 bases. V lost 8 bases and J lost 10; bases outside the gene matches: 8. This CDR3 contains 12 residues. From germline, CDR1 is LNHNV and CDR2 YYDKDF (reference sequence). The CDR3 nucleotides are TGTGCCACCGGGAGGGCAGTGGGGGAGCAGTTCTTC. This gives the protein CATGRAVGEQFF.

CDR3 protein: CATSEDPGAFF. CDR3 sequence (DNA): TGTGCCACTTCCGAGGATCCTGGAGCTTTCTTT. The chain is built from TRBV6-6 and TRBJ1-1; D uncertain. Germline V gene sequence: CDR1 MNHNY, CDR2 SVGAGI (reference sequence). V was shortened by 10 bases and J by 10 bases, with 16 bases between the two germline ends. The CDR3 extends over 11 amino acids.

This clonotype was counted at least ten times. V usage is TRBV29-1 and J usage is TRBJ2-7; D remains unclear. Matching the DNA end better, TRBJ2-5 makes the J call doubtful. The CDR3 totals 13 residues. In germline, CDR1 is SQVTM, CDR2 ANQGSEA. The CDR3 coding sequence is TGCAGCGTTGATAAGGGCAGTTGGGAGACCCAGTACTTC. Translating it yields CSVDKGSWETQYF.